This T cell receptor beta chain is from a study of T cell repertoires in cytomegalovirus infection. Turning to the study itself: Public TCR beta signature analysis indicated the presence of both CMV infection and matching HLA type.

This clonotype was seen more than once but under ten times. Its antigen is unidentified. TCRdb re-analysed the reads in MiXCR, keeping a single row per CDR3 protein. The sample shows fewer than 850,000 distinct CDR3 sequences, almost 30% of them seen only once. V dropped 0 bases and J dropped 2 bases, with 9 bases sitting between them. This CDR3 has 15 residues. The germline V gene has CDR1 LGHNA and CDR2 YSLEER. This specimen consisted of cultured CD8+ T cells from PBMCs, obtained from culture after CMV antigen stimulation. The origin of this receptor is a human donor in good health (CMV status not recorded). Some clones in this sample may be carry-over from other donors' samples. The chain uses TRBV4-3 and TRBJ2-3, with D possibly matching TRBD2 (6 bases). This chain's CDR3 is CASSQDTSPTDTQYF. The CDR3 DNA reads as TGCGCCAGCAGCCAAGATACTAGCCCCACAGATACGCAGTATTTT.